This record looks at one T cell receptor (beta chain) sequence and its context. At the DNA level, this CDR3 is encoded by other sequences in the same sample as well. The length of the CDR3 is 13 residues. The V segment lost 6 bases and the J segment 2 bases; nucleotides outside the gene matches: 1. This sample stems from a study of blood T cell repertoires in COVID-19. The protocol was immunoSEQ multiplex PCR, while the TCRdb copy is restricted to in-frame clones and leaves out a portion. The sample yields 150,000 to 200,000 clones, about four fifths seen once. The gene calls are TRBV12-3 or TRBV12-4 and TRBJ1-5; 7 positions agree with TRBD1. The sequencing sample was made of PBMCs or T cells enriched from blood (not recorded which). This receptor was taken from a man aged 50 to 59 who had recovered from COVID-19. In nucleotides, the CDR3 is TGTGCCAGCAGAGGGACAGGCAATCAGCCCCAGCATTTT. It specifies CASRGTGNQPQHF.